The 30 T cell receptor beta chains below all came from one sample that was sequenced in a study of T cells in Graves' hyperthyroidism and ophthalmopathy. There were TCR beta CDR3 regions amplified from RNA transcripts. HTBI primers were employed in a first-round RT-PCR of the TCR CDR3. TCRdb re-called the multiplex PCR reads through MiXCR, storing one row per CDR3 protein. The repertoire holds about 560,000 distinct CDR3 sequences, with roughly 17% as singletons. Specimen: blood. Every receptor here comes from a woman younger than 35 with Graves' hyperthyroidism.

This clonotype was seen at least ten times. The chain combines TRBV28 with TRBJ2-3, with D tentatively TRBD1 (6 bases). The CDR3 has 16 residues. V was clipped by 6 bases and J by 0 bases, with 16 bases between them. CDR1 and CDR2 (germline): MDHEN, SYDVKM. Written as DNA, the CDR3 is TGTGCCAGCAGCCCCCTGGGGGCGCCTAGCACAGATACGCAGTATTTT. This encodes CASSPLGAPSTDTQYF.

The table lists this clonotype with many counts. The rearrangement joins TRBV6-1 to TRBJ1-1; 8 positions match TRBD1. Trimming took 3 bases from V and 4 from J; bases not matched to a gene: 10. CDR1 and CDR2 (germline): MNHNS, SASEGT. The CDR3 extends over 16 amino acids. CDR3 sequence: CASSDPRTGWGTEAFF. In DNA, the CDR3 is TGTGCCAGCAGTGACCCTAGGACAGGGTGGGGCACTGAAGCTTTCTTT.

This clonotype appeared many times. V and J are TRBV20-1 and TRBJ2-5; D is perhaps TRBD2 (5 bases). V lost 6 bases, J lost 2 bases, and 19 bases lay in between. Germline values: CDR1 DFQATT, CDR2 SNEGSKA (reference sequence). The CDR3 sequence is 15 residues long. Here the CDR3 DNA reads TGCAGTGCGCGAGGAGGTTTCGATGGACAAGAGACCCAGTACTTC. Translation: CSARGGFDGQETQYF.

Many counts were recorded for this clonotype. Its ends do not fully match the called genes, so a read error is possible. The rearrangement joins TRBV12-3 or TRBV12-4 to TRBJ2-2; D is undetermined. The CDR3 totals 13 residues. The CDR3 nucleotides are TGTGCCAGCAGATTAGACCCGACCGGGGAGCTGTTTTTT. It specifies CASRLDPTGELFF.

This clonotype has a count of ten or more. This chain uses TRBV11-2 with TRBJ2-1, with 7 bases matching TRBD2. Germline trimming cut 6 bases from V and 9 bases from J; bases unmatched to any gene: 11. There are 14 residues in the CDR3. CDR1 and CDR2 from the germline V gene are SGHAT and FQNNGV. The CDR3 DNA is TGTGCCAGCAGGGGACTACACGGGATCAGTGAGCAGTTCTTC. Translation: CASRGLHGISEQFF.

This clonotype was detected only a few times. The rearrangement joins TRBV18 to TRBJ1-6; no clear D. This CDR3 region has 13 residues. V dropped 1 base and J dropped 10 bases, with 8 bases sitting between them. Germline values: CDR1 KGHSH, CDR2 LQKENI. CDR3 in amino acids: CASSPQGSSPLHF. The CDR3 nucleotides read TGTGCCAGCTCACCACAGGGTTCCTCACCCCTCCACTTT.

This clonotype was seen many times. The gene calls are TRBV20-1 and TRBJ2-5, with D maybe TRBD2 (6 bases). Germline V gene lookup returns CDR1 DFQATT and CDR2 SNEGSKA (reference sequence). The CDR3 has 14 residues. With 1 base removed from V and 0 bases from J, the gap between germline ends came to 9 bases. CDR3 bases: TGCAGTGCTAGAGGGTGGACTAACCAAGAGACCCAGTACTTC. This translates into CSARGWTNQETQYF.

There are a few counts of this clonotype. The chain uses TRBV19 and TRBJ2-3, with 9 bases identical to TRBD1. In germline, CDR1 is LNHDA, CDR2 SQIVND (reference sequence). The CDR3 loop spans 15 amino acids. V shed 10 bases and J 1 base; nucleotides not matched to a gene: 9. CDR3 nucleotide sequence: TGTGCCACCCGCTTCCGGACAGGGGGCACAGATACGCAGTATTTT. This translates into CATRFRTGGTDTQYF.

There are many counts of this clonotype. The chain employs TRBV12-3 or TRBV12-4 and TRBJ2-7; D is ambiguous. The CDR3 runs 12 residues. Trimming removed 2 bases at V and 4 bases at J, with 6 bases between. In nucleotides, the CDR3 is TGTGCCAGCAGTTTACATGGTTACGAGCAGTACTTC. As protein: CASSLHGYEQYF.

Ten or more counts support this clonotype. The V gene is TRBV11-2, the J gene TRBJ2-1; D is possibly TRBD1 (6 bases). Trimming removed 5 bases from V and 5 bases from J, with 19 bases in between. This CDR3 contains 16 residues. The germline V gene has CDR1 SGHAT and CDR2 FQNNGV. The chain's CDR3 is CASSKGGWAKDNEQFF. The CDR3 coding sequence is TGTGCCAGCAGCAAAGGGGGTTGGGCCAAGGACAATGAGCAGTTCTTC.

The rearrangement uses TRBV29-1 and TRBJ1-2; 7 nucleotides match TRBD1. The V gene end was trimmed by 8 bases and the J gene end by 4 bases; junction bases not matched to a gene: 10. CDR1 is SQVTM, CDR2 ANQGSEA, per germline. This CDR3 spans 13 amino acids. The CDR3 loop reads CSIYPGTVYGYTF. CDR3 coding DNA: TGCAGCATCTACCCCGGGACAGTCTATGGCTACACCTTC.

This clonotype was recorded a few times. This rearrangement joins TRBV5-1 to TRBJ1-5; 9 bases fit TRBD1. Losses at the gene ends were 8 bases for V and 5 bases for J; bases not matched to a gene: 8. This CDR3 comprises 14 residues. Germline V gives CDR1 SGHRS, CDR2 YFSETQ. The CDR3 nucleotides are TGCGCCAGAAGCGACAGGGGGTCAGATCAGCCCCAGCATTTT. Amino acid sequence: CARSDRGSDQPQHF.

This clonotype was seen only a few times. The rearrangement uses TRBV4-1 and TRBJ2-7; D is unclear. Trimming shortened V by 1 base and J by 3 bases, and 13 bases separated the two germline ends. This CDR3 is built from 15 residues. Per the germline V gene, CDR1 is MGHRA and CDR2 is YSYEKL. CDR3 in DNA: TGCGCCAGCAGCCAAGTGCGGACGCAGGACTACGAGCAGTACTTC. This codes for CASSQVRTQDYEQYF.

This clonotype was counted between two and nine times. The CDR3 protein is CASSQEGPHSNQPQHF. CDR3 coding DNA: TGCGCCAGCAGCCAAGAGGGCCCCCATAGCAATCAGCCCCAGCATTTT. The chain is built from TRBV4-1 and TRBJ1-5; D unclear. CDR1 is MGHRA and CDR2 is YSYEKL in the germline V gene. The CDR3 is 16 amino acids. Trimming took 0 bases from V and 0 from J, leaving 9 bases between them.

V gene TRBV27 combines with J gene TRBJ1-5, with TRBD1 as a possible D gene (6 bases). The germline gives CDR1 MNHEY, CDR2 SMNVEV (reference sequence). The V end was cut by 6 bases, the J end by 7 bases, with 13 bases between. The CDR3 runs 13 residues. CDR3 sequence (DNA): TGTGCCAGCAGCGAAGGGGGTTGGCAGCCCCAGCATTTT. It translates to CASSEGGWQPQHF.

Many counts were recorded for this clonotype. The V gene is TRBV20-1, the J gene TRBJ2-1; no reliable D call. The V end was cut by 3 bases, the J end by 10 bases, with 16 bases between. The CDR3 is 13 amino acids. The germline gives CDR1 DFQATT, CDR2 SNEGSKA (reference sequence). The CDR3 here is CSARWRGPGEQFF. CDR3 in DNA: TGCAGTGCTAGGTGGCGCGGCCCTGGGGAGCAGTTCTTC.

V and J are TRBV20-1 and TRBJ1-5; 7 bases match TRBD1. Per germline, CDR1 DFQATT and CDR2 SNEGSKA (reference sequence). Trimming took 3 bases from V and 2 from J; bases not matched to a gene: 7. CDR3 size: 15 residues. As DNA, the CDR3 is TGCAGTGCTAGGAGAGGGGGCCGGGGCAATCAGCCCCAGCATTTT. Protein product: CSARRGGRGNQPQHF.

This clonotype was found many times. Here the CDR3 DNA reads TGTGCCAGCAGAAAGCCCACAGGGGAAGGGGAGACCCAGTACTTC. Translation: CASRKPTGEGETQYF. The chain uses TRBV28 and TRBJ2-5; TRBD1 agrees at 7 bases. The ends lost 6 bases at V and 5 bases at J; junction bases unmatched: 12. The CDR3 is 15 residues long. Germline CDR1 reads MDHEN; CDR2 reads SYDVKM.

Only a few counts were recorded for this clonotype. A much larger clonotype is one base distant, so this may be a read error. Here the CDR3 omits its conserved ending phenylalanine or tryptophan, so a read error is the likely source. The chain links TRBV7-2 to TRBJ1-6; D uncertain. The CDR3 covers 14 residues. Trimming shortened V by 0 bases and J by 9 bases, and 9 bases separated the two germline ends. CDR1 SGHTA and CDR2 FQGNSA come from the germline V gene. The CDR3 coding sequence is TGTGCCAGCAGCTTAGCGTCGGCGGGTTCACCCCTCCACCTT. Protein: CASSLASAGSPLHL.

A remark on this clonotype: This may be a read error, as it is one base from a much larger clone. CDR3 nucleotides: TGTGCCAGCAGCTTAGGTTCCGGCAGCGGCCGAGAGACCCAGTACTTC. It encodes CASSLGSGSGRETQYF. This sequence joins TRBV11-2 and TRBJ2-5, with D possibly TRBD2 on 5 matching bases. There are 16 residues in the CDR3. V was clipped by 1 base and J by 4 bases, with 16 bases between them. Germline V gene sequence: CDR1 SGHAT, CDR2 FQNNGV.

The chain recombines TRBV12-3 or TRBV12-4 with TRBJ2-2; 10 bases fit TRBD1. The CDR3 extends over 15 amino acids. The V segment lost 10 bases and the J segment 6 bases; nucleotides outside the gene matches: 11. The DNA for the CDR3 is TGTGCCAACAGACTTGGACAGGGGGTCGCCGGGGAGCTGTTTTTT. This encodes CANRLGQGVAGELFF.

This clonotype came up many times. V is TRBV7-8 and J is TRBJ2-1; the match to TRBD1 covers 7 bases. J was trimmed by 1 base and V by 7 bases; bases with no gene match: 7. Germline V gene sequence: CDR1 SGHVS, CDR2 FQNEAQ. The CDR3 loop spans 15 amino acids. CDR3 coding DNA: TGTGCCAGCACCTACACAGGGGCATCCTACAATGAGCAGTTCTTC. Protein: CASTYTGASYNEQFF. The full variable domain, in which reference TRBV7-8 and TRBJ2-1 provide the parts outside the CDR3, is GAGVSQSPRYKVAKRGQDVALRCDPISGHVSLFWYQQALGQGPEFLTYFQNEAQLDKSGLPSDRFFAERPEGSVSTLKIQRTQQEDSAVYLCASTYTGASYNEQFFGPGTRLTVL.

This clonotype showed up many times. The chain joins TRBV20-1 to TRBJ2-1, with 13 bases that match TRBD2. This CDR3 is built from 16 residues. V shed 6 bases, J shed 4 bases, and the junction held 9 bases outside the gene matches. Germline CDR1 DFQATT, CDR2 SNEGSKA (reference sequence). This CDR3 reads CSAAGTSGESYNEQFF. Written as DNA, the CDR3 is TGCAGTGCAGCCGGGACTAGCGGGGAGTCATACAATGAGCAGTTCTTC.

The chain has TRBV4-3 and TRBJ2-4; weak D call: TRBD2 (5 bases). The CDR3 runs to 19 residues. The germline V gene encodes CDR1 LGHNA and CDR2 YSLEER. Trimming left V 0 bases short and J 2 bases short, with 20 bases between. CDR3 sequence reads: CASSQDGGHNIASKNIQYF. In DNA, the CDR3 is TGCGCCAGCAGCCAAGACGGCGGGCATAACATTGCGTCCAAAAACATTCAGTACTTC.

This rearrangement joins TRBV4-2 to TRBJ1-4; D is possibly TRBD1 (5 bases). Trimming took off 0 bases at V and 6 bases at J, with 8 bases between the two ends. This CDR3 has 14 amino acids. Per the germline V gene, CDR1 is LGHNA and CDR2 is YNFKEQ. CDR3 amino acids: CASSQDRADEKLFF. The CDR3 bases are TGTGCCAGCAGCCAAGACAGGGCTGATGAAAAACTGTTTTTT.

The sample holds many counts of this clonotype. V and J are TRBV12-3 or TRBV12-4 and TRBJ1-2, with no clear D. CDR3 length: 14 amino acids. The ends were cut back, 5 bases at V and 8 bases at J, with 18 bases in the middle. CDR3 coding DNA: TGTGCCAGCAGTCCTGACCCGGGCGGATTCGGCTACACCTTC. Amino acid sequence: CASSPDPGGFGYTF.

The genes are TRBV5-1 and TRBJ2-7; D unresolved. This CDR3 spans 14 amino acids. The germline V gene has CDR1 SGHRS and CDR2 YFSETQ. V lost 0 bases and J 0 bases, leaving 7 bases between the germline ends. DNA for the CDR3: TGCGCCAGCAGCTTGGTTGTCGGCTCCTACGAGCAGTACTTC. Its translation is CASSLVVGSYEQYF.

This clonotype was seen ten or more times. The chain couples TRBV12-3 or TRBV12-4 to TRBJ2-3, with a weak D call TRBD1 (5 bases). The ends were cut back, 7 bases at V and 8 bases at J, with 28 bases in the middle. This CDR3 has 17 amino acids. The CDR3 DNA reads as TGTGCCAGCAACCTCCGGGCCCAGGGCAGGGAAGGAGTTACGCAGTATTTT. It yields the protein CASNLRAQGREGVTQYF.

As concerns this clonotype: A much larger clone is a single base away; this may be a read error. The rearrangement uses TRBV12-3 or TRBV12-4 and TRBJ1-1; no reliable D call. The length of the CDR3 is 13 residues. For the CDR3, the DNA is TGTGCCATCAGTAAGATGACGGACACTGAAGCTTTCTTT. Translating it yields CAISKMTDTEAFF.

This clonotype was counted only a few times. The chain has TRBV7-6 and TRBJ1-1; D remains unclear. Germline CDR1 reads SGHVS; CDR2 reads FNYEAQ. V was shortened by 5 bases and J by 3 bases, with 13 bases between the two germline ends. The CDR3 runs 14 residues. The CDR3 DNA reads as TGTGCCAGCAGCCAGAGTTTTCGGGACACTGAAGCTTTCTTT. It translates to CASSQSFRDTEAFF.